This TCR beta chain was observed in a study of T cell responses to AZD1222 COVID-19 vaccine. Overall study results and limits: Donors, mostly white British, included more females; clonal diversity was possibly underestimated.

Sequencing used immunoSEQ multiplex PCR; TCRdb keeps in-frame clones, though not all of them. The sample carries about 150,000 clones, more than 90% recorded once. V lost 3 bases to trimming and J lost 0 bases; unmatched junction nucleotides: 4. CDR3 length: 14 amino acids. Germline CDR1 is SQVTM and CDR2 is ANQGSEA. Analyses pooled second doses at about 4 or about 12 weeks. Regarding this clone: The antigen is not known.

The chain has TRBV29-1 and TRBJ1-1; 7 bases align to TRBD1. The material was peripheral blood, obtained 28 days after the second AZD1222 dose. The origin of this receptor is an adult who received the AZD1222 COVID-19 vaccine. DNA of the CDR3: TGCAGCGTTGATTACAGGGGTATGAACACTGAAGCTTTCTTT. It is translated as CSVDYRGMNTEAFF.